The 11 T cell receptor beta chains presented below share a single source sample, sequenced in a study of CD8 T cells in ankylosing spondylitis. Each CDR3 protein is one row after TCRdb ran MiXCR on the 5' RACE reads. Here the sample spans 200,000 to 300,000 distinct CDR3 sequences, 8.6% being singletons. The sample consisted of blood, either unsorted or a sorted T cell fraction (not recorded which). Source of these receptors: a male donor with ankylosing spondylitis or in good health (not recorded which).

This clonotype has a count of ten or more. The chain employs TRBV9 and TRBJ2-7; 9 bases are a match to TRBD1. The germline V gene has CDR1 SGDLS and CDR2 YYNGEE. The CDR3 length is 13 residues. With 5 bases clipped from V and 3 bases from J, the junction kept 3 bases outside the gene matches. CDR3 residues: CASSTGGYYEQYF. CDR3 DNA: TGTGCCAGCAGTACAGGGGGCTACTACGAGCAGTACTTC.

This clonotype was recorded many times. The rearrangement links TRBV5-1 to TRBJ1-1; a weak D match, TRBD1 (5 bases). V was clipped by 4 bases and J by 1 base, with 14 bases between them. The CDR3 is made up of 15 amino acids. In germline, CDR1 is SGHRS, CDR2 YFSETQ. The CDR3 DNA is TGCGCCAGCAGCCCAATGGATAGGGGGAACACTGAAGCTTTCTTT. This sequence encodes CASSPMDRGNTEAFF.

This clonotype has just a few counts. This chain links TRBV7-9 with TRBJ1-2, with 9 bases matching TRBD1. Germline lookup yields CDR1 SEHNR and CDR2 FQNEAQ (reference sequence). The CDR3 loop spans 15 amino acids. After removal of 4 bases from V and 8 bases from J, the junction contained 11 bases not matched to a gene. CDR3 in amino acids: CASSSTGQGFWGYTF. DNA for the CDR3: TGTGCCAGCAGCTCGACGGGACAGGGATTTTGGGGCTACACCTTC.

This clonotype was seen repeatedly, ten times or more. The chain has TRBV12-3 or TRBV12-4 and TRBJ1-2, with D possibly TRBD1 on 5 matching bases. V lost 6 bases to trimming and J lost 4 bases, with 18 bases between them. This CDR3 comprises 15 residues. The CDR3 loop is CASSLAGSSGYGYTF. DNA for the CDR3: TGTGCCAGCAGCCTGGCAGGGAGCTCGGGCTATGGCTACACCTTC.

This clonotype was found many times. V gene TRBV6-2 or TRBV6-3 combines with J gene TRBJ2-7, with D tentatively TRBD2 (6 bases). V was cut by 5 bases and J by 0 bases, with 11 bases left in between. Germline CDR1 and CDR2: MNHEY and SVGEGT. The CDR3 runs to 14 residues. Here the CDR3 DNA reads TGTGCCAGCAGTCCCGGGACTCACTCCTACGAGCAGTACTTC. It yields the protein CASSPGTHSYEQYF.

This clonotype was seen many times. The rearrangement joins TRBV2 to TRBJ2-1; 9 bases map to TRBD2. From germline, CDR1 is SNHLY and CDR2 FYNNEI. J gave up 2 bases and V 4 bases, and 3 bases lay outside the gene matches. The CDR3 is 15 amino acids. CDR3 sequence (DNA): TGTGCCAGCAGTGTACTAGCGGGCACCTACAATGAGCAGTTCTTC. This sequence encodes CASSVLAGTYNEQFF.

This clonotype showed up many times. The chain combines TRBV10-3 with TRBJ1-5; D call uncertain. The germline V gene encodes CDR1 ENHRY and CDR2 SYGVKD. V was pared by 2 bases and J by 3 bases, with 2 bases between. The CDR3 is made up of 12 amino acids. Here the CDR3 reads CAISEPNQPQHF. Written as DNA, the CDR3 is TGTGCCATCAGTGAGCCCAATCAGCCCCAGCATTTT.

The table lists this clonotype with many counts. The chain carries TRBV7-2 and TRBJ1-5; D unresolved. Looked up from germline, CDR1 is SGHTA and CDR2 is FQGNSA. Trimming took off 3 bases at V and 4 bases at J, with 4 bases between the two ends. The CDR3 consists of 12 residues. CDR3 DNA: TGTGCCAGCAGCTTTAATAATCAGCCCCAGCATTTT. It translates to CASSFNNQPQHF.

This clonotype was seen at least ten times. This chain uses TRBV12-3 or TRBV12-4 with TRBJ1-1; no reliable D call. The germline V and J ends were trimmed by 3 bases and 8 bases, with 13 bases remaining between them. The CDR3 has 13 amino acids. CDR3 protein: CASSFQEAAEAFF. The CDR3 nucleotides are TGTGCCAGCAGTTTTCAGGAGGCGGCGGAAGCTTTCTTT.

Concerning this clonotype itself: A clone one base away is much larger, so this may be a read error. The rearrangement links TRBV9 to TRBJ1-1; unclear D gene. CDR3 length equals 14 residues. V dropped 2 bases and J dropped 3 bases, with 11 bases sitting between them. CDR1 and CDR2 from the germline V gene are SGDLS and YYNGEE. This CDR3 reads CASSVRGLDTEAFF. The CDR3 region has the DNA TGTGCCAGCAGCGTCCGCGGTTTGGACACTGAAGCTTTCTTT.

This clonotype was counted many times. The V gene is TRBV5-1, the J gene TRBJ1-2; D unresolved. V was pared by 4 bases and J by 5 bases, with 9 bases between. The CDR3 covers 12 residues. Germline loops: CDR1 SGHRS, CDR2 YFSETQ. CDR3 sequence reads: CASSADSYGYTF. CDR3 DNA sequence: TGCGCCAGCAGCGCAGACTCTTATGGCTACACCTTC.